These 2 T cell receptor beta chains share one sample of origin, sequenced in a study of OX40 agonist ivuxolimab in advanced cancers. Assay used: immunoSEQ multiplex PCR; TCRdb lists only in-frame clones, some missing. The top ten hold more than 1.5% of the sample, which has more than 40,000 clones, about four fifths seen once. The material sequenced was CD4+ or CD8+ T cells sorted from blood, taken in a trial of the OX40 agonist ivuxolimab. These receptors all come from an adult with an advanced solid tumor such as melanoma, head and neck, liver or kidney cancer.

The chain recombines TRBV19 with TRBJ1-1; no clear D gene. This CDR3 comprises 13 residues. Deletions cut 1 base from V and 2 bases from J, with 5 bases between. Germline V gene lookup returns CDR1 LNHDA and CDR2 SQIVND (reference sequence). CDR3 nucleotides: TGTGCCAGTAGTATAGCAATAAACACTGAAGCTTTCTTT. Translating gives CASSIAINTEAFF. The full variable domain, rest sourced from reference TRBV19 and TRBJ1-1, is DGGITQSPKYLFRKEGQNVTLSCEQNLNHDAMYWYRQDPGQGLRLIYYSQIVNDFQKGDIAEGYSVSREKKESFPLTVTSAQKNPTAFYLCASSIAINTEAFFGQGTRLTVV.

This chain connects TRBV7-9 to TRBJ2-1, with 12 positions matching TRBD2. The CDR3 is 16 amino acids. With V trimmed by 5 bases and J by 5 bases, 7 bases remained unmatched. Germline CDR1 SEHNR, CDR2 FQNEAQ (reference sequence). CDR3 region: CASSRLAGAPDNEQFF. Written as DNA, the CDR3 is TGTGCCAGCAGCCGACTAGCGGGGGCCCCAGACAATGAGCAGTTCTTC.